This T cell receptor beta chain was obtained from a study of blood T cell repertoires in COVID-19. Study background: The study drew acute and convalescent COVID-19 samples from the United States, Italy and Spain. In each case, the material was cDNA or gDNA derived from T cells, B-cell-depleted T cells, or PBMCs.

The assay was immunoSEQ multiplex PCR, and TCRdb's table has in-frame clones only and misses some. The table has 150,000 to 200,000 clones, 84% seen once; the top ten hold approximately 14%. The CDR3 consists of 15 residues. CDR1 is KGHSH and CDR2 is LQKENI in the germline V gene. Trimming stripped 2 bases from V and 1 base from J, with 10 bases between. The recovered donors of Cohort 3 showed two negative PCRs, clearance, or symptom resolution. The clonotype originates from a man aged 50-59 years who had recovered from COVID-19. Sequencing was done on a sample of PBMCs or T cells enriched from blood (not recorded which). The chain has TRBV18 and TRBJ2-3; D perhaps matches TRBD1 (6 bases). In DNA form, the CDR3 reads TGTGCCAGCTCACCAGGACAGTTGGGCACAGATACGCAGTATTTT. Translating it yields CASSPGQLGTDTQYF.